The 21 T cell receptor beta chains given below trace back to one sample, sequenced in a study of Graves' ophthalmopathy and Graves' hyperthyroidism. Amplification of TCR beta CDR3 regions used RNA transcripts. Scientists carried out first-round RT-PCR using HTBI primers and then a second-round multiplex PCR. Each CDR3 protein gets one entry after TCRdb re-called the multiplex PCR reads with MiXCR. The data contain approximately 1.2 million distinct CDR3 sequences, 36% of them singletons. Sequencing was performed on peripheral blood or thyroid tissue (not recorded which). The receptors stem from an adult man with Graves' hyperthyroidism.

V and J are TRBV12-3 or TRBV12-4 and TRBJ2-1; 12 nucleotides line up with TRBD2. The J segment lost 9 bases and the V segment lost 5 bases, leaving 8 bases of the junction unmatched. The CDR3 runs to 15 residues. CDR3 bases: TGTGCCAGCAGTAAGACTAGCGGGAGTGGAGGTGAGCAGTTCTTC. Translation: CASSKTSGSGGEQFF.

This clonotype was seen many times. The CDR3 sequence is CASRVLYRKNTEAFF. The CDR3 bases are TGTGCCAGCAGAGTTCTGTACAGGAAGAACACTGAAGCTTTCTTT. The genes are TRBV6-5 and TRBJ1-1; D is possibly TRBD1 (5 bases). Germline V CDR1 and CDR2: MNHEY, SVGAGI. V was clipped by 6 bases and J by 1 base, with 15 bases between them. The CDR3 loop spans 15 amino acids.

As regards this clonotype: One end of the junction does not line up with germline, which may come from a read error. This chain joins TRBV6-5 and TRBJ1-2; no reliable D call. The CDR3 contains 13 residues. In germline, CDR1 is MNHEY, CDR2 SVGAGI. The CDR3 here is CASSYSTNYGHTF. The DNA of the CDR3 is TGTGCCAGCAGTTACTCAACTAACTATGGCCACACCTTC.

The chain employs TRBV5-1 and TRBJ2-6, with D possibly matching TRBD2 (5 bases). V was shortened by 0 bases and J by 4 bases, with 14 bases between the two germline ends. The CDR3 contains 17 residues. Germline CDR1 reads SGHRS; CDR2 reads YFSETQ. This chain's CDR3 is CASSLEVLPGGANVLTF. CDR3 bases: TGCGCCAGCAGCTTGGAAGTCCTTCCGGGGGGGGCCAACGTCCTGACTTTC. Full variable domain (rest looked up from reference TRBV5-1 and TRBJ2-6): KAGVTQTPRYLIKTRGQQVTLSCSPISGHRSVSWYQQTPGQGLQFLFEYFSETQRNKGNFPGRFSGRQFSNSRSEMNVSTLELGDSALYLCASSLEVLPGGANVLTFGAGSRLTVL.

The chain joins TRBV7-3 to TRBJ2-2, with 9 bases aligning to TRBD1. The CDR3 spans 16 residues. The trim removed 5 bases at V and 9 bases at J, leaving 13 bases unmatched. Germline V gene sequence: CDR1 SGHTA, CDR2 FQGTGA. The CDR3 region has the DNA TGTGCCAGCAGCGGGAGGACAGGGGTGATTCTACGGGAGCTGTTTTTT. Translation gives CASSGRTGVILRELFF. Full variable domain (missing parts from reference TRBV7-3 and TRBJ2-2): GAGVSQTPSNKVTEKGKYVELRCDPISGHTALYWYRQSLGQGPEFLIYFQGTGAADDSGLPNDRFFAVRPEGSVSTLKIQRTERGDSAVYLCASSGRTGVILRELFFGEGSRLTVL.

This clonotype was seen many times. The CDR3 DNA reads as TGTGCCAGCAGCGTAGTTACGGCTGCTGGGGCCAACGTCCTGACTTTC. Translating gives CASSVVTAAGANVLTF. J is TRBJ2-6 and V is TRBV9, with D unclear. Trimming shortened V by 0 bases and J by 2 bases, and 9 bases separated the two germline ends. The CDR3 length is 16 residues. Germline CDR1 reads SGDLS; CDR2 reads YYNGEE. The full variable domain, rest sourced from reference TRBV9 and TRBJ2-6, is DSGVTQTPKHLITATGQRVTLRCSPRSGDLSVYWYQQSLDQGLQFLIQYYNGEERAKGNILERFSAQQFPDLHSELNLSSLELGDSALYFCASSVVTAAGANVLTFGAGSRLTVL.

This clonotype was recorded many times. The chain links TRBV7-6 to TRBJ2-7; D tentatively reads TRBD1 or TRBD2 (6 bases each). This CDR3 region has 15 residues. In germline, CDR1 is SGHVS, CDR2 FNYEAQ. With 1 base removed from V and 9 bases from J, the gap between germline ends came to 19 bases. As DNA, the CDR3 is TGTGCCAGCAGCTTAGTCATTACTGGCGGAGGGGGGCAGTACTTC. Translation: CASSLVITGGGGQYF.

The chain joins TRBV12-3 or TRBV12-4 to TRBJ2-5, with D possibly TRBD2 on 5 matching bases. The CDR3 has 13 amino acids. The V gene lost 7 bases and the J gene lost 2 bases, with 11 bases spanning the gap. The CDR3 nucleotides are TGTGCCAGCATCGGGGATATGCAAGAGACCCAGTACTTC. Translating it yields CASIGDMQETQYF.

This chain uses TRBV11-2 with TRBJ2-5; D is perhaps TRBD1 (6 bases). The CDR3 length is 17 residues. Germline values: CDR1 SGHAT, CDR2 FQNNGV. V lost 5 bases and J 3 bases, leaving 22 bases between the germline ends. The CDR3 DNA is TGTGCCAGCAGCCTCGGTATACAGGCCCCAGGGGAAGAGACCCAGTACTTC. This sequence encodes CASSLGIQAPGEETQYF.

J is TRBJ1-5 and V is TRBV7-3, with 10 bases identical to TRBD1. The germline V gene encodes CDR1 SGHTA and CDR2 FQGTGA. V gave up 2 bases and J gave up 2 bases; unmatched junction bases: 3. The CDR3 has 16 residues. DNA for the CDR3: TGTGCCAGCAGCTTAGACAGGGGGCCTTGCAATCAGCCCCAGCATTTT. Its translation is CASSLDRGPCNQPQHF.

V gene TRBV20-1 combines with J gene TRBJ1-5; maybe TRBD1 (5 bases). Per germline, CDR1 DFQATT and CDR2 SNEGSKA (reference sequence). This CDR3 region has 13 residues. Trimming shortened V by 6 bases and J by 1 base, and 10 bases separated the two germline ends. CDR3 protein: CSAQGESNQPQHF. CDR3 DNA sequence: TGCAGTGCGCAGGGTGAGAGCAATCAGCCCCAGCATTTT.

This clonotype was detected a few times. The gene calls are TRBV29-1 and TRBJ2-7; D remains unclear. V was trimmed by 8 bases and J by 1 base, leaving 12 bases between them. The CDR3 runs to 12 residues. Per the germline V gene, CDR1 is SQVTM and CDR2 is ANQGSEA. As DNA, the CDR3 is TGCAGCATCCGGGTTGTTTCCTACGAGCAGTACTTC. Amino acids: CSIRVVSYEQYF.

This clonotype showed up just a few times. The rearrangement joins TRBV4-1 to TRBJ1-1, with a tentative D call TRBD1 (5 bases). Germline CDR1 is MGHRA and CDR2 is YSYEKL. CDR3 length: 15 amino acids. Trimming took off 0 bases at V and 4 bases at J, with 12 bases between the two ends. The chain's CDR3 is CASSQEGWRGTEAFF. Here the CDR3 DNA reads TGCGCCAGCAGCCAAGAGGGGTGGAGGGGCACTGAAGCTTTCTTT.

In this sample, this clonotype turned up many times. The J gene is TRBJ1-2, the V gene TRBV4-1; D gene unclear. This CDR3 comprises 16 residues. The germline gives CDR1 MGHRA, CDR2 YSYEKL. The V end lost 0 bases, the J end lost 1 base, and 12 bases lay between the germline ends. The CDR3 is CASSQEPLQINYGYTF. Here the CDR3 DNA reads TGCGCCAGCAGCCAAGAGCCTTTACAGATTAACTATGGCTACACCTTC.

As DNA, the CDR3 is TGTGCCAGTACTCCCTTGGGTAACAAAGAGACCCAGTACTTC. This encodes CASTPLGNKETQYF. The genes are TRBV19 and TRBJ2-5; D ambiguous. Germline V gene sequence: CDR1 LNHDA, CDR2 SQIVND (reference sequence). V gave up 7 bases and J gave up 3 bases, with 15 bases separating them. This CDR3 comprises 14 residues.

This clonotype was detected ten times or more. For the CDR3, the DNA is TGTGCCAGCAGTCTTCTCGGACAGGGCAATCAGCCCCAGCATTTT. Encoded protein: CASSLLGQGNQPQHF. V gene TRBV12-3 or TRBV12-4 combines with J gene TRBJ1-5; 7 nucleotides match TRBD1. The CDR3 sequence is 15 residues long. Germline trimming cut 5 bases from V and 2 bases from J; bases unmatched to any gene: 6.

This clonotype was seen many times. The rearrangement uses TRBV19 and TRBJ1-5; D may be TRBD1 (5 bases). V was shortened by 6 bases and J by 7 bases, with 13 bases between the two germline ends. The CDR3 is 13 residues long. Germline V gene lookup returns CDR1 LNHDA and CDR2 SQIVND (reference sequence). This CDR3 reads CASRFTGLQPQHF. The CDR3 DNA reads as TGTGCCAGTAGGTTTACGGGGCTGCAGCCCCAGCATTTT.

The chain joins TRBV20-1 to TRBJ2-2; D perhaps matches TRBD2 (6 bases). The CDR3 has 13 residues. Germline lookup yields CDR1 DFQATT and CDR2 SNEGSKA (reference sequence). Trimming cost V 7 bases and J 1 base, with 10 bases left between them. The CDR3 loop is CSVKEGNTGELFF. Written as DNA, the CDR3 is TGCAGTGTCAAGGAGGGGAACACCGGGGAGCTGTTTTTT.

This clonotype was detected ten times or more. The chain has TRBV12-3 or TRBV12-4 and TRBJ2-5; D possibly corresponds to TRBD2 (6 bases). This CDR3 spans 13 amino acids. Trimming stripped 7 bases from V and 5 bases from J, with 14 bases between. The CDR3 loop reads CASTTTRTETQYF. For the CDR3, the DNA is TGTGCCAGCACTACGACTAGAACGGAGACCCAGTACTTC.

V gene TRBV20-1 combines with J gene TRBJ2-2; the match to TRBD2 covers 10 bases. Germline assignment: CDR1 DFQATT and CDR2 SNEGSKA (reference sequence). V was clipped by 1 base and J by 2 bases; unmatched bases: 4. The CDR3 is 16 residues long. The DNA of the CDR3 is TGCAGTGCTAGAGGACGGACTAGCGGCAACACCGGGGAGCTGTTTTTT. Amino acid sequence: CSARGRTSGNTGELFF.

This clonotype was observed a few times. V and J are TRBV20-1 and TRBJ1-3; 9 bases line up with TRBD1. The CDR3 has 16 amino acids. Trimming removed 7 bases from V and 1 base from J; junction bases left unmatched: 11. Germline V gene sequence: CDR1 DFQATT, CDR2 SNEGSKA (reference sequence). The CDR3 reads CSVLPPGQGSGNTIYF. For the CDR3, the DNA is TGCAGTGTACTCCCCCCGGGACAGGGATCTGGAAACACCATATATTTT.